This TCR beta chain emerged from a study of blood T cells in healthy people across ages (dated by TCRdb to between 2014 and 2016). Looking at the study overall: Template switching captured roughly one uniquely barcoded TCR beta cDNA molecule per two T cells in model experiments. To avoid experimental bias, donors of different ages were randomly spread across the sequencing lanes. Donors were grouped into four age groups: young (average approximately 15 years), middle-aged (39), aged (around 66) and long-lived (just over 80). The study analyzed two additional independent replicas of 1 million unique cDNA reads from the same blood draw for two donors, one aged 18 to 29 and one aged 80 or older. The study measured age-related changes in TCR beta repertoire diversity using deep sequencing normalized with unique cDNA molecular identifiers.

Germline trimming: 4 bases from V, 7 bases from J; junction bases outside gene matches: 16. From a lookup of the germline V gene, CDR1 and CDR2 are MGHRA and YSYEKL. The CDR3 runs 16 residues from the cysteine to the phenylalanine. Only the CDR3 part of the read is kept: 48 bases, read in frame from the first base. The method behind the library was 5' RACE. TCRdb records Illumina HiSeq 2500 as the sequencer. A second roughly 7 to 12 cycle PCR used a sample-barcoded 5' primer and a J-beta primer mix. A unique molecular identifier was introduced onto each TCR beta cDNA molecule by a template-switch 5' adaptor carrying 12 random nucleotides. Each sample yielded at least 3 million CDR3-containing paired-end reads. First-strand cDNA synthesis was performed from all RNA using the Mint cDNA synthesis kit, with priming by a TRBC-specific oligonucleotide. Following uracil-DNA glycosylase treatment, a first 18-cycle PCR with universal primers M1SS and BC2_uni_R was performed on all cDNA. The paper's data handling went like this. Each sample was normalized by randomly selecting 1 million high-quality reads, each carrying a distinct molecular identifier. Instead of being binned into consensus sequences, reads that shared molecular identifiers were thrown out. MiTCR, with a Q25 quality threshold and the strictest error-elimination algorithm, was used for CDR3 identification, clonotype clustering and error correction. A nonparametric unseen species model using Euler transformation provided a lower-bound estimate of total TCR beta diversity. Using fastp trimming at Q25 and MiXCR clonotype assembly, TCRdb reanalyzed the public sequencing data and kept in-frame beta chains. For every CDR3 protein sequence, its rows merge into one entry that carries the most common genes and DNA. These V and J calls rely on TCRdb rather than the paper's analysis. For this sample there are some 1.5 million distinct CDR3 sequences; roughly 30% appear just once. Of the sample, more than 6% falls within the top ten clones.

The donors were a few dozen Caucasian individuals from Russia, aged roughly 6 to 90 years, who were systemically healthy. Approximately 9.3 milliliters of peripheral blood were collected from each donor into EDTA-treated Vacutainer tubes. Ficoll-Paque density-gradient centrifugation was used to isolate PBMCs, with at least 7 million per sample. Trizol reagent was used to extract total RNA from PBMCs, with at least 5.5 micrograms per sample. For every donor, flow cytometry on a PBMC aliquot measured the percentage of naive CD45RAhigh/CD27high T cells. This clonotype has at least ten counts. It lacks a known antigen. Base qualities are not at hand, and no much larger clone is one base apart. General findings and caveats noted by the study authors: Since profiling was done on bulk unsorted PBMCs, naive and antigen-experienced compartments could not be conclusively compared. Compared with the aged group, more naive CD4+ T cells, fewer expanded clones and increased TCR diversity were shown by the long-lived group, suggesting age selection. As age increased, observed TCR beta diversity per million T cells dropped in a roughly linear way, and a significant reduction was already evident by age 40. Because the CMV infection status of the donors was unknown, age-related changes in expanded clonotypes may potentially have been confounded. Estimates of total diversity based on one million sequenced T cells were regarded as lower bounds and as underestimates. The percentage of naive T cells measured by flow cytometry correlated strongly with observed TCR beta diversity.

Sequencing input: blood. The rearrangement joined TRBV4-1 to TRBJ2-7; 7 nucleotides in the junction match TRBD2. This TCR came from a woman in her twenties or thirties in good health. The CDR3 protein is CASSPLGILQRGEQYF. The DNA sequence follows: TGCGCCAGCAGCCCCTTAGGCATTCTCCAGCGGGGAGAGCAGTACTTC.